The sequence of this T cell receptor (beta chain) was determined in a study of identical twins. Study outcomes and limitations: Out-of-frame TCR alpha sharing in monozygotic twins exceeded recombination model predictions. Weaker excess twin sharing was seen among beta out-of-frame sequences. Abundant beta clonotypes from cord blood had fewer insertions, unlike memory repertoires, which showed none.

On this clonotype itself: Its antigen is still unknown.

TCRdb analysed the 5' RACE reads with MiXCR anew, one entry per CDR3 protein. The table has under 350,000 distinct CDR3 sequences, 7.5% to 9.5% seen once. In addition, the sample was reused for a study of yellow fever vaccine responses in identical twins.

Sequencing used CD8+ T cells sorted from blood. The clonotype was recovered from a woman aged 18-29 years in good health.

CDR3 loop: CAWSPGTGPNEQFF. The CDR3 DNA reads as TGTGCCTGGAGTCCCGGGACAGGGCCCAATGAGCAGTTCTTC. The chain links TRBV30 to TRBJ2-1; the match to TRBD1 covers 9 bases. Germline lookup yields CDR1 GTSNPN and CDR2 SVGIG (reference sequence). This CDR3 region has 14 residues. The V segment lost 2 bases and the J segment 6 bases; nucleotides outside the gene matches: 5.